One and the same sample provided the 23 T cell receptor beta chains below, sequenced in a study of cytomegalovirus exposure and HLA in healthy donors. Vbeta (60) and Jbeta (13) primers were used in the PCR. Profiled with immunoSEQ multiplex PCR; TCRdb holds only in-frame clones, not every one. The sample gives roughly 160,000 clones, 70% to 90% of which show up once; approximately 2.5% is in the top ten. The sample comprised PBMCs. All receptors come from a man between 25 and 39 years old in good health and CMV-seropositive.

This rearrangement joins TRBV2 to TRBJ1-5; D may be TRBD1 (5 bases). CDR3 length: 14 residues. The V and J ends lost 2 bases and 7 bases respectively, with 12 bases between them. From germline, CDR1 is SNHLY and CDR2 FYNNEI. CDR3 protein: CASSEQGKGQPQHF. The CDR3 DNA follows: TGTGCCAGCAGTGAACAGGGCAAAGGGCAGCCCCAGCATTTT. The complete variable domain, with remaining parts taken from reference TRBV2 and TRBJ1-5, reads EPEVTQTPSHQVTQMGQEVILRCVPISNHLYFYWYRQILGQKVEFLVSFYNNEISEKSEIFDDQFSVERPDGSNFTLKIRSTKLEDSAMYFCASSEQGKGQPQHFGDGTRLSIL.

Written as DNA, the CDR3 is TGTGCCAGCAGCTGGGGACTAGCGGGTTACGAGCAGTACTTC. This gives the protein CASSWGLAGYEQYF. The chain links TRBV27 to TRBJ2-7, with TRBD2 matching over 12 bases. Germline CDR1 reads MNHEY; CDR2 reads SMNVEV (reference sequence). The CDR3 has 14 residues. With V trimmed by 6 bases and J by 4 bases, 4 bases remained unmatched.

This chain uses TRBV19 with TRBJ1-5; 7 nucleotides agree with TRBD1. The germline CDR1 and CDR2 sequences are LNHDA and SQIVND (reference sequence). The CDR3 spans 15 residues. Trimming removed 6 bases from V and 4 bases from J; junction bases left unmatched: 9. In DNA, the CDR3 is TGTGCCAGTAGGGGGCGGACAGGCGAAAATCAGCCCCAGCATTTT. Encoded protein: CASRGRTGENQPQHF.

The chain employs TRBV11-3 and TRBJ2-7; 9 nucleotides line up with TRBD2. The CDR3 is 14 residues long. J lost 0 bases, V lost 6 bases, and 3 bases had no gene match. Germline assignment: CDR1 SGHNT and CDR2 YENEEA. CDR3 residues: CASRSSGNSYEQYF. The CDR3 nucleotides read TGTGCCAGCAGGTCTAGCGGGAACTCCTACGAGCAGTACTTC. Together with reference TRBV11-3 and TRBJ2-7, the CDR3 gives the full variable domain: EAGVVQSPRYKIIEKKQPVAFWCNPISGHNTLYWYLQNLGQGPELLIRYENEEAVDDSQLPKDRFSAERLKGVDSTLKIQPAELGDSAVYLCASRSSGNSYEQYFGPGTRLTVT.

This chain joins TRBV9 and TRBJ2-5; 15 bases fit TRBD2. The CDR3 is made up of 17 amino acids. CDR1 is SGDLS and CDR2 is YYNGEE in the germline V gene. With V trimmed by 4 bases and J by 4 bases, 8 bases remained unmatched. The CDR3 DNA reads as TGTGCCAGCAGCCCCCGCGGACTAGCGGGAGGGGGAGAGACCCAGTACTTC. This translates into CASSPRGLAGGGETQYF.

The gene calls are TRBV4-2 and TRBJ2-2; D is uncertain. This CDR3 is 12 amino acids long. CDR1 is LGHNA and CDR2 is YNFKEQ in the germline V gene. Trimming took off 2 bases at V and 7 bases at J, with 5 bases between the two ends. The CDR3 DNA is TGTGCCAGCAGCCAATACGGCGGGGAGCTGTTTTTT. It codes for CASSQYGGELFF.

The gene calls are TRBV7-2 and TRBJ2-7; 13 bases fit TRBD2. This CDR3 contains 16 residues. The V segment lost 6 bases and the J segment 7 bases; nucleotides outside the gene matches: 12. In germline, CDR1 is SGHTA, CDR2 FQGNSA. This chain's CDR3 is CASSFILAGGPGEQYF. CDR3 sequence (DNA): TGTGCCAGCAGTTTCATACTAGCGGGAGGGCCGGGAGAGCAGTACTTC.

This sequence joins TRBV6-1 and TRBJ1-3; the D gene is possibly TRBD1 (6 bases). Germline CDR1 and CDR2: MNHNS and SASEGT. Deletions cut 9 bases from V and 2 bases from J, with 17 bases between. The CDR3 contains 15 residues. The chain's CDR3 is CASSQGVDTGNTIYF. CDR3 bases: TGTGCCAGTTCACAGGGAGTGGATACTGGAAACACCATATATTTT.

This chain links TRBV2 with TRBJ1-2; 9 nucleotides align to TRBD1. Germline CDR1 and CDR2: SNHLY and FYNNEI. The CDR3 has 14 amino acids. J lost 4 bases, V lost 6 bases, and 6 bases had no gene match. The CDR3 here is CASRLGTGSYGYTF. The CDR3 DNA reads TGTGCCAGCAGGCTCGGGACAGGGAGCTATGGCTACACCTTC.

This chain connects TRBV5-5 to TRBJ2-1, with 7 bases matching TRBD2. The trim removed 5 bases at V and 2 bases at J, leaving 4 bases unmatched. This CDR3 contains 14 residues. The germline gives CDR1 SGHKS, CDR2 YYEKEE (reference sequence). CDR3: CASSPSGTYNEQFF. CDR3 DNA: TGTGCCAGCAGTCCTAGCGGTACCTACAATGAGCAGTTCTTC.

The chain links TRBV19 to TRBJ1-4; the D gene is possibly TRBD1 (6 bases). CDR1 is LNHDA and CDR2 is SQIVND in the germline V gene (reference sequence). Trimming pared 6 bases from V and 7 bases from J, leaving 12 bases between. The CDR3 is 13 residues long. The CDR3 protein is CASSRGGLEKLFF. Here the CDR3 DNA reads TGTGCCAGTAGCCGGGGGGGCCTTGAAAAACTGTTTTTT.

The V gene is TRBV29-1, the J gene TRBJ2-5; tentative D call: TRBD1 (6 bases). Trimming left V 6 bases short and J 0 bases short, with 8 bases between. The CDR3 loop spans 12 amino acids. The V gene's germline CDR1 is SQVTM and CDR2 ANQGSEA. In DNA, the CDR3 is TGCAGCGTGGACAGCCACCAAGAGACCCAGTACTTC. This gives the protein CSVDSHQETQYF.

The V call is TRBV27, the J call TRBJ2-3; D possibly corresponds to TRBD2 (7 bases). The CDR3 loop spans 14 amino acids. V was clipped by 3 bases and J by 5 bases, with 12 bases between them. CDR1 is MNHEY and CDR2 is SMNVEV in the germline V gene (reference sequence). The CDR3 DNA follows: TGTGCCAGCAGTTTGGCGGGGGCGGTAGATACGCAGTATTTT. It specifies CASSLAGAVDTQYF.

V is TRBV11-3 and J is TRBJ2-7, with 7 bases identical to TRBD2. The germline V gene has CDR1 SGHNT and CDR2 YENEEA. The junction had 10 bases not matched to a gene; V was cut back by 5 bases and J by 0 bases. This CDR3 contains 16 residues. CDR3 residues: CASSPGRVLSSYEQYF. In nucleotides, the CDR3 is TGTGCCAGCAGCCCAGGGAGGGTACTGAGCTCCTACGAGCAGTACTTC.

This chain's CDR3 is CASSARDREETQYF. CDR3 nucleotide sequence: TGTGCCAGCAGTGCCCGGGACAGGGAAGAGACCCAGTACTTC. The genes are TRBV2 and TRBJ2-5; 9 bases agree with TRBD1. Per germline, CDR1 SNHLY and CDR2 FYNNEI. With V trimmed by 4 bases and J by 3 bases, 3 bases remained unmatched. This CDR3 comprises 14 residues.

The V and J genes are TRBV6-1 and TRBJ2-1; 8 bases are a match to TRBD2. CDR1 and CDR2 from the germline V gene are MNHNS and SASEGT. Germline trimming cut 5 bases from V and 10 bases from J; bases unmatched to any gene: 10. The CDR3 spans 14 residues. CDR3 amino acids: CASSKGLDVSEQFF. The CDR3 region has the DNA TGTGCCAGCAGTAAGGGACTAGATGTTAGCGAGCAGTTCTTC.

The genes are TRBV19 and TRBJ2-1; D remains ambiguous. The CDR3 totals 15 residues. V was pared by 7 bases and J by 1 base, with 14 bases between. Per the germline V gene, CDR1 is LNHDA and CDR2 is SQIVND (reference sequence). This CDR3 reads CASTTEFSSYNEQFF. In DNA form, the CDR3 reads TGTGCCAGTACAACTGAATTTTCTTCCTACAATGAGCAGTTCTTC. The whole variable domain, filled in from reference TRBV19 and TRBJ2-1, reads DGGITQSPKYLFRKEGQNVTLSCEQNLNHDAMYWYRQDPGQGLRLIYYSQIVNDFQKGDIAEGYSVSREKKESFPLTVTSAQKNPTAFYLCASTTEFSSYNEQFFGPGTRLTVL.

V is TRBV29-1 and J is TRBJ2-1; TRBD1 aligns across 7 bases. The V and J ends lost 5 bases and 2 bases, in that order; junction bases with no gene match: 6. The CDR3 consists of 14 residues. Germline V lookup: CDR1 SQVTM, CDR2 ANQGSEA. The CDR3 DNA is TGCAGCGTTCGGGGACAGAATACCTACAATGAGCAGTTCTTC. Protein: CSVRGQNTYNEQFF.

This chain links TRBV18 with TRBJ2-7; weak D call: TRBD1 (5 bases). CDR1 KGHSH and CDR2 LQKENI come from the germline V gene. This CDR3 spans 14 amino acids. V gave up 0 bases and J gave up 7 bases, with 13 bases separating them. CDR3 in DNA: TGTGCCAGCTCACCACCGCGGACGAAGGGGGAGCAGTACTTC. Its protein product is CASSPPRTKGEQYF.

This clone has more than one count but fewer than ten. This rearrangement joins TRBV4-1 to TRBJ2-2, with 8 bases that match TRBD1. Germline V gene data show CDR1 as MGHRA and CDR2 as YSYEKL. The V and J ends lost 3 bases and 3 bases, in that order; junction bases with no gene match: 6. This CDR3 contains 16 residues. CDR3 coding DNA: TGCGCCAGCAGCCAGGCAGACAGGGGTTACACCGGGGAGCTGTTTTTT. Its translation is CASSQADRGYTGELFF.

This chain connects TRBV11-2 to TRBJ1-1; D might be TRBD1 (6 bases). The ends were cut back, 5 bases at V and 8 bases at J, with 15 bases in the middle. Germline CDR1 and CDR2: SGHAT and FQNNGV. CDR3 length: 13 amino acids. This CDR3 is CASSPGTLLEAFF. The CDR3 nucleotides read TGTGCCAGCAGCCCTGGGACACTCCTCGAAGCTTTCTTT.

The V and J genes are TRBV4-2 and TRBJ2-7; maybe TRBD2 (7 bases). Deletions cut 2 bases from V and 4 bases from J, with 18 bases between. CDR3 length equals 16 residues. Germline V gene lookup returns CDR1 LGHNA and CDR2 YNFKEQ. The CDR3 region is CASSQKEGGGGYEQYF. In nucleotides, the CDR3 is TGTGCCAGCAGCCAAAAAGAGGGAGGGGGGGGATACGAGCAGTACTTC.

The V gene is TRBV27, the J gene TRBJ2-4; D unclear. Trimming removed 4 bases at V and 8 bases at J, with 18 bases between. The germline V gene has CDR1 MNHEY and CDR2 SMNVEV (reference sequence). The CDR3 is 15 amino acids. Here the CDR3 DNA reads TGTGCCAGCAGTTCCAGGTCCCTCAGGAAGGACATTCAGTACTTC. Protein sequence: CASSSRSLRKDIQYF.